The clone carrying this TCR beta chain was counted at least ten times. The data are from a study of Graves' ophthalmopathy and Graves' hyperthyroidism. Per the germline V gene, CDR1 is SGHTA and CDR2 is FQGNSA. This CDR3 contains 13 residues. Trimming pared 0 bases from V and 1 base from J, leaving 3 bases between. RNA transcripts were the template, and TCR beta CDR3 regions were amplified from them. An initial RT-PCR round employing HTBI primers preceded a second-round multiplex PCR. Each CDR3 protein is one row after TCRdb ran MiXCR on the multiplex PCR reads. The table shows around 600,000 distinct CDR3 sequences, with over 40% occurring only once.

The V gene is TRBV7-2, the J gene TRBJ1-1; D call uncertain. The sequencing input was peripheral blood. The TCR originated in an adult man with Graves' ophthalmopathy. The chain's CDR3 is CASSLARNTEAFF. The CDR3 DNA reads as TGTGCCAGCAGCTTAGCTCGGAACACTGAAGCTTTCTTT. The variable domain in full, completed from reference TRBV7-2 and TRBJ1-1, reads GAGVSQSPSNKVTEKGKDVELRCDPISGHTALYWYRQSLGQGLEFLIYFQGNSAPDKSGLPSDRFSAERTGGSVSTLTIQRTQQEDSAVYLCASSLARNTEAFFGQGTRLTVV.